Described below is a single T cell receptor (beta chain) sequence and its context. The target antigen is unknown. The data originate from a study of vaccination effects on CD4 cells after COVID-19. Trimming removed 0 bases at V and 4 bases at J, with 16 bases between. CDR3 size: 17 residues. Germline V gives CDR1 SGHTA, CDR2 FQGTGA. Antigen-specific CD4+ T cells were expanded with viral peptide pools in the ViraFEST assay before sequencing. Cells that had been cultured for 10 days were the source of isolated CD4+ T cells. Vaccine recipients, nucleocapsid antibody negative, had no prior SARS-CoV-2 infection. Overall study results and limits: Early post-infection timepoints were absent, and convalescent patients were few. Marked clonal contraction of both clone types appeared late after vaccination.

Libraries were prepared by immunoSEQ multiplex PCR; TCRdb keeps only in-frame clonotypes and omits some of them. Of under 80,000 clones in the sample, about four fifths were seen once. The TCR comes from a human donor who received a COVID-19 vaccine. The sample consisted of CD4+ T cells from PBMCs cultured with SARS-CoV-2 spike peptides, taken before COVID-19 vaccination. The rearrangement joins TRBV7-3 to TRBJ2-1; weak D call: TRBD2 (6 bases). The CDR3 region has the DNA TGTGCCAGCAGCTTAACGTCTGGCGGAGGGACTTACAATGAGCAGTTCTTC. This sequence encodes CASSLTSGGGTYNEQFF.